This entry describes one T cell receptor beta chain. Germline V gives CDR1 LNHDA, CDR2 SQIVND (reference sequence). V was cut by 4 bases and J by 0 bases, with 22 bases left in between. The CDR3 runs 20 residues. Each bulk PBMC sample had roughly 400 ng DNA loaded. Some clones are missing from TCRdb's copy, which holds only in-frame ones; the method was immunoSEQ multiplex PCR. The sample lists some 20,000 clones, 70% to 90% seen once, with roughly 7.6% in the top ten. Regarding time point: week 3, after first cycle of checkpoint inhibitor. Patients with prior systemic cancer treatment, concomitant immunosuppressants, or other active malignancies were excluded. This specimen comes from a study of blood T cell dynamics during melanoma immunotherapy. Across the study: Metastatic melanoma patients received first-line pembrolizumab or nivolumab plus ipilimumab.

The chain carries TRBV19 and TRBJ2-6, with D perhaps being TRBD1 or TRBD2 (5 bases each). The sequence derives from a human donor with melanoma. The sequencing used blood, collected from a patient treated with checkpoint blockade. The CDR3 region is CASSKRDLNTFLSGANVLTF. The CDR3 DNA sequence: TGTGCCAGTAGTAAGAGGGACCTTAACACCTTCCTCTCTGGGGCCAACGTCCTGACTTTC. The full variable domain, rest sourced from reference TRBV19 and TRBJ2-6, is DGGITQSPKYLFRKEGQNVTLSCEQNLNHDAMYWYRQDPGQGLRLIYYSQIVNDFQKGDIAEGYSVSREKKESFPLTVTSAQKNPTAFYLCASSKRDLNTFLSGANVLTFGAGSRLTVL.